These 3 T cell receptor beta chains originate from one sample sequenced in a study of regulatory T cells in long-lasting Graves disease (dated by TCRdb to the early 2020s). The time point label here, explained by the study, means: persistent/refractory GD, antithyroid drugs over 5 years with positive TRAb. For both TCR sequencing and RNA sequencing, RNA was extracted from PBMCs in TRIzol. Libraries were built with multiplex PCR. Sequencing relied on an Illumina HiSeq 4000. To build TCR beta libraries, CDR3 regions were amplified by Arm-PCR using iRepertoire HTBI primers. The raw public reads went through TCRdb reprocessing: fastp at Q25, MiXCR clone calling, in-frame beta chains kept. Entries are consolidated by CDR3 protein sequence, retaining the most common genes and DNA. Within this sample are more than 300,000 distinct CDR3 sequences, with less than 30% of them counted one time only. About 29% of the sample lies in the top ten.

Sequencing was performed on peripheral blood mononuclear cells (PBMCs), taken when the disease was refractory, from a patient treated with antithyroid drugs. The receptor source for this set is a woman between 35 and 50 years old with Graves disease. Donor details come from another sample of the same person, matched by shared clones.

There are many counts of this clonotype. The genes are TRBV12-3 or TRBV12-4 and TRBJ1-6; 10 bases are shared with TRBD1. With 2 bases clipped from V and 7 bases from J, the junction kept 2 bases outside the gene matches. The CDR3 extends over 15 amino acids. CDR3 sequence (DNA): TGTGCCAGCAGTTTAAGGGACAGGGGAAATTCACCCCTCCACTTT. It is translated as CASSLRDRGNSPLHF.

A word on this clonotype: Being one base from a much bigger clone, this may be a read error. V gene TRBV10-3 combines with J gene TRBJ2-7, with D perhaps being TRBD1 or TRBD2 (5 bases each). The CDR3 spans 15 residues. Looked up from germline, CDR1 is ENHRY and CDR2 is SYGVKD. CDR3 in DNA: TGTGCCATCAGTGAGGTCGGCAGAGATCGGGGCGAGCAGTGCTTC. This codes for CAISEVGRDRGEQCF.

The chain combines TRBV30 with TRBJ1-4; a possible D gene is TRBD1 (5 bases). V gave up 4 bases and J gave up 7 bases, with 16 bases separating them. The CDR3 contains 14 residues. CDR1 is GTSNPN, CDR2 SVGIG, per germline (reference sequence). The CDR3 loop is CAWTPGPESEKLFF. The CDR3, as DNA: TGTGCCTGGACTCCGGGGCCGGAGAGTGAAAAACTGTTTTTT.